The clone carrying this TCR beta chain was recorded a few times. Its antigen is not identified. The CDR3 has 16 amino acids. The V gene's germline CDR1 is SGHRS and CDR2 YFSETQ. J gave up 6 bases and V 4 bases, and 8 bases lay outside the gene matches. This sample stems from a study of early T cells in non-severe SARS-CoV-2 infection. In the study overall: Chains were unpaired, as sequencing was done on bulk RNA from unsorted whole blood.

Overall study results and limits: In VDJdb matching, anti-spike CD8 responses were favored while private and CD4 specificities went missing.

Each single cDNA molecule received a unique molecular identifier. TCRdb redid the calling of the 5' RACE reads with MiXCR, one entry per CDR3 protein. The profile shows fewer than 120,000 distinct CDR3 sequences, roughly 13% of them singletons. The sequence was obtained from an adult who was a healthcare worker with PCR-confirmed SARS-CoV-2 infection or an uninfected control (not recorded which). J is TRBJ1-6 and V is TRBV5-1; TRBD1 aligns across 9 bases. Specimen: whole blood, collected at baseline. The CDR3 nucleotides read TGCGCCAGCAGCCACGGGACAGGGCCTCTTAATTCACCCCTCCACTTT. This gives the protein CASSHGTGPLNSPLHF.